This is a list of T cell receptor beta chains from one sample in a study of blood T cell repertoires in COVID-19. Clones were read by immunoSEQ multiplex PCR, and TCRdb kept only the in-frame ones, dropping some. The table records 140,000 to 150,000 clones, roughly 88% of them present only once. What was sequenced was peripheral blood. The receptors originated from a man between 65 and 85 years old with acute or convalescent COVID-19. CDR3s include the opening cysteine and the closing phenylalanine or tryptophan. The order of the fields is V gene, J gene, D gene, clone size, CDR3 DNA, CDR3 protein. The D gene is left open where the match is weak. Not every row has a clone size; where given, it reads once, few, many or a size class.

>TRBV4-2|TRBJ1-4|TRBD1|medium-sized
TGTGCCAGCAGCCAAGACGGGACAGCCCAAAATGAAAAACTGTTTTTT
CASSQDGTAQNEKLFF
>TRBV7-9|TRBJ2-2|TRBD1|.
TGTGCCAGCAGCAACCAGGGGGCAGGCACCGGGGAGCTGTTTTTT
CASSNQGAGTGELFF
>TRBV3-1/TRBV3-2|TRBJ2-7|TRBD1|.
TGTGCCAGCAGCCCGAGGGTGACAGGGGGGGAGCAGTACTTC
CASSPRVTGGEQYF
>TRBV15|TRBJ1-6|TRBD1|.
TGTGCCACCAGCAGATCCCTGGACAGGGACGAGGCACCCCTCCACTTT
CATSRSLDRDEAPLHF
>TRBV28|TRBJ1-1|.|.
TGTGCCAGCACTGACAGACCTTTGGGCGCTTTCTTT
CASTDRPLGAFF
>TRBV7-2|TRBJ1-6|TRBD1|.
TGTGCCAGCAGCCTACAGGGGGCCGATCGGTCACCCCTCCACTTT
CASSLQGADRSPLHF
>TRBV2|TRBJ2-3|TRBD1|.
TGTGCCAGCAGACCAGGACAGGGATCGACAGATACGCAGTATTTT
CASRPGQGSTDTQYF
>TRBV7-2|TRBJ1-4|TRBD1|.
TGTGCCAGCAGCCTTGGCCGGACAGGGTTGATGGAACTGTTTTTT
CASSLGRTGLMELFF
>TRBV4-1|TRBJ2-3|.|.
TGCGCCAGCAGCCACAAAACAGGGGGGGCTCCCCAGGATACGCAGTATTTT
CASSHKTGGAPQDTQYF
>TRBV6-1|TRBJ2-2|.|.
TGTGCCAGCAGTGACCAGGGTCAGGCGAACACCGGGGAGCTGTTTTTT
CASSDQGQANTGELFF
>TRBV5-5|TRBJ2-2|TRBD1|.
TGTGCCAGCGCCGGGACAGGGAATACCGGGGAGCTGTTTTTT
CASAGTGNTGELFF
>TRBV6-1|TRBJ1-1|.|once
TGTGCCAGCAGTGATTTGGGGGGTAACACTGAAGCTTTCTTT
CASSDLGGNTEAFF
>TRBV29-1|TRBJ2-7|TRBD2|.
TGCAGCGTTGTTTCTAGCGGGAGGGACTCCGAGCAGTACTTC
CSVVSSGRDSEQYF
>TRBV7-2|TRBJ1-6|TRBD1|.
TGTGCCAGCAGCTTATATACAGGGGCGAATTCACCCCTCCACTTT
CASSLYTGANSPLHF
>TRBV6-5|TRBJ1-2|TRBD1|.
TGTGCCAGCAGTTACCGACAGGGTCAGACGGGGGCTGGCTACACCTTC
CASSYRQGQTGAGYTF
>TRBV6-2/TRBV6-3|TRBJ2-7|.|.
TGTGCCAGCAGTTACCCCCGGGACAACTACGAGCAGTACTTC
CASSYPRDNYEQYF
>TRBV6-5|TRBJ2-7|TRBD1|.
TGTGCCAGCAGTTACTCGGGGACAGGGGACCACGAGCAGTACTTC
CASSYSGTGDHEQYF